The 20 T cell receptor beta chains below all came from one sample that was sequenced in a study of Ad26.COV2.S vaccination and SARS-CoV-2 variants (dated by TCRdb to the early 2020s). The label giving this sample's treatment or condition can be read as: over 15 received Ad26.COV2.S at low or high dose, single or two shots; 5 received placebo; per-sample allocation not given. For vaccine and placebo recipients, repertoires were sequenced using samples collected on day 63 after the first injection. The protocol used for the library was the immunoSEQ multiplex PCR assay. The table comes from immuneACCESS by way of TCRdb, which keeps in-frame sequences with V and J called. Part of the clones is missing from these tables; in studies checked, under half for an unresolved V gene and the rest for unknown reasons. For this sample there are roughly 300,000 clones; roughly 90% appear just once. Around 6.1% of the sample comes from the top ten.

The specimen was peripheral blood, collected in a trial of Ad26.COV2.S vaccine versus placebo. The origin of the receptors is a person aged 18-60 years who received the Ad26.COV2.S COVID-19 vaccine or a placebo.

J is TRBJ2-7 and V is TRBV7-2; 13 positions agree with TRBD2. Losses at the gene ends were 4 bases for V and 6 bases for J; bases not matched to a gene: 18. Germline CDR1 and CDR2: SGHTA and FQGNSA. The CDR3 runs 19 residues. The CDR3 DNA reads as TGTGCCAGCAGCTACCCATCGGAGATATGGAGACTAGCGGGAGGCGAGCAGTACTTC. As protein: CASSYPSEIWRLAGGEQYF. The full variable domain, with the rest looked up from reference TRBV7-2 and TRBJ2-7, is GAGVSQSPSNKVTEKGKDVELRCDPISGHTALYWYRQSLGQGLEFLIYFQGNSAPDKSGLPSDRFSAERTGGSVSTLTIQRTQQEDSAVYLCASSYPSEIWRLAGGEQYFGPGTRLTVT.

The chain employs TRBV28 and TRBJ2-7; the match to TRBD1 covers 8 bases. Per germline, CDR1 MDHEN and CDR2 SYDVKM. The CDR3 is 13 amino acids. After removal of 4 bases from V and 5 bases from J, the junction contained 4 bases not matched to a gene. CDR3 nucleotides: TGTGCCAGCAGTTCATACAGGGGGGACGAGCAGTACTTC. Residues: CASSSYRGDEQYF.

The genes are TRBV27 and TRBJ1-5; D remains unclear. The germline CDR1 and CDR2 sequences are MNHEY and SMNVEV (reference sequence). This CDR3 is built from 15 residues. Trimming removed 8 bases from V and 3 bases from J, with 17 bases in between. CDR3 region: CASCGSARFNQPQHF. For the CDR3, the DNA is TGTGCCAGCTGTGGATCAGCCAGATTCAATCAGCCCCAGCATTTT.

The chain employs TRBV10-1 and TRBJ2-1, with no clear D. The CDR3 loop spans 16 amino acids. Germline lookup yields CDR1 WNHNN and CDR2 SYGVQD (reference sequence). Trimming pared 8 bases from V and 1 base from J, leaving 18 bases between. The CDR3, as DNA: TGCGCCAGCGGGTACTCGAACAAGAGGTCCTACAATGAGCAGTTCTTC. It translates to CASGYSNKRSYNEQFF.

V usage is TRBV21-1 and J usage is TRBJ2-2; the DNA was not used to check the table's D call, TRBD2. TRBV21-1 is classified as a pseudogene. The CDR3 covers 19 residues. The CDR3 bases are TGTGCCAGCAGCAAAAACGCCCGTTCGGGGGAGCGATGGACCGGGGAGCTGTTTTTT. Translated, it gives CASSKNARSGERWTGELFF.

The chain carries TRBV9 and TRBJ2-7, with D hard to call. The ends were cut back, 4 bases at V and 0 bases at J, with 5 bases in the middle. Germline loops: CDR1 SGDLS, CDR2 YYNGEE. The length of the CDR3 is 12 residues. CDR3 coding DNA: TGTGCCAGCAGCCCCAGCTCCTACGAGCAGTACTTC. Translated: CASSPSSYEQYF.

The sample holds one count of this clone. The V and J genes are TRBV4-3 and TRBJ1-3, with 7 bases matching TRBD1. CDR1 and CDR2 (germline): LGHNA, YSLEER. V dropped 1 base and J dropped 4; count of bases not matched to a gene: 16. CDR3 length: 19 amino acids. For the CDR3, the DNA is TGCGCCAGCAGCCAAGGCCCTTTCGGACAGGCATCCTCCGGAAACACCATATATTTT. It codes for CASSQGPFGQASSGNTIYF.

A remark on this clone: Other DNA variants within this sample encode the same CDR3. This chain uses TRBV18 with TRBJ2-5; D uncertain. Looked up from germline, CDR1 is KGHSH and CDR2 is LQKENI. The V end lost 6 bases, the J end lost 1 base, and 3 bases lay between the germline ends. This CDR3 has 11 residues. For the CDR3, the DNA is TGTGCCAGCTCGAGCCAAGAGACCCAGTACTTC. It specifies CASSSQETQYF.

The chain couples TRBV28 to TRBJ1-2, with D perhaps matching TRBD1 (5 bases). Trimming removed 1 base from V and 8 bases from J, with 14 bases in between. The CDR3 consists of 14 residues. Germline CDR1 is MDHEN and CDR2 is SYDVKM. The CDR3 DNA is TGTGCCAGCAGTTTATTTCGGCAGGGTCGCGGCTACACCTTC. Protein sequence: CASSLFRQGRGYTF.

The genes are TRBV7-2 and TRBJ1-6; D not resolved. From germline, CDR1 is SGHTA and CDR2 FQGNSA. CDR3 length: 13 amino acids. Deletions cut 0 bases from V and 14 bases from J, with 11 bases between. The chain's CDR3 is CASSLATGGTLHF. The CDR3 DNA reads TGTGCCAGCAGCTTAGCGACGGGCGGGACCCTCCACTTT. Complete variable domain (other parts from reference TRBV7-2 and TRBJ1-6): GAGVSQSPSNKVTEKGKDVELRCDPISGHTALYWYRQSLGQGLEFLIYFQGNSAPDKSGLPSDRFSAERTGGSVSTLTIQRTQQEDSAVYLCASSLATGGTLHFGNGTRLTVT.

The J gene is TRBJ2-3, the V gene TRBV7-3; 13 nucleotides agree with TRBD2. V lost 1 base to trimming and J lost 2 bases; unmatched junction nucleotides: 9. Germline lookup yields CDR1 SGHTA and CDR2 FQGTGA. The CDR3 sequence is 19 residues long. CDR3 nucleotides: TGTGCCAGCAGCTTAATCCCTGGGACTAGCGGGGCCAACACAGATACGCAGTATTTT. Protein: CASSLIPGTSGANTDTQYF.

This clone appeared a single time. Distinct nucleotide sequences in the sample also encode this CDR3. The CDR3 bases are TGTGCCAGCTCACCACCAGGGGGCCGAGACACTGAAGCTTTCTTT. Encoded protein: CASSPPGGRDTEAFF. The J gene is TRBJ1-1, the V gene TRBV18; 7 bases are a match to TRBD1. The CDR3 runs to 15 residues. J lost 3 bases, V lost 0 bases, and 4 bases had no gene match. Germline loops: CDR1 KGHSH, CDR2 LQKENI.

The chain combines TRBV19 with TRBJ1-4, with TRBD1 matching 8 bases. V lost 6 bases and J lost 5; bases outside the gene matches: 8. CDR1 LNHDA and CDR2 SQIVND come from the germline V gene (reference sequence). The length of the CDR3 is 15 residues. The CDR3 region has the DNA TGTGCCAGTAGGGACAGGGTTTTCGCGAATGAAAAACTGTTTTTT. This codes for CASRDRVFANEKLFF.

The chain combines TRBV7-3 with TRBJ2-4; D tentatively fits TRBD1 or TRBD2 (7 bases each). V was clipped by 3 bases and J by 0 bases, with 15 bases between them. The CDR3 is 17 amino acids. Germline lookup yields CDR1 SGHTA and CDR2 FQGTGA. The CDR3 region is CASSFSGGDRAKNIQYF. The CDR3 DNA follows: TGTGCCAGCAGCTTTAGTGGGGGGGACAGAGCCAAAAACATTCAGTACTTC.

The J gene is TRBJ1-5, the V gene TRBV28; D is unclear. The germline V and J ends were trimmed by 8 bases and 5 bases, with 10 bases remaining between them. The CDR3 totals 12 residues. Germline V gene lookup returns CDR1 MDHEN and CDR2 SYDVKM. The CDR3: CASLTTDQPQHF. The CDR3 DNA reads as TGTGCCAGCCTCACTACAGATCAGCCCCAGCATTTT.

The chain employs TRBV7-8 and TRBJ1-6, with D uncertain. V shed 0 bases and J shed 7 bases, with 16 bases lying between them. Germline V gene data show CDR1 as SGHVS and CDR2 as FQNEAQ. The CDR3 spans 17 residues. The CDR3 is CASSLAYRRFSNSPLHF. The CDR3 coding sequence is TGTGCCAGCAGCTTAGCGTACCGGAGATTTAGCAATTCACCCCTCCACTTT.

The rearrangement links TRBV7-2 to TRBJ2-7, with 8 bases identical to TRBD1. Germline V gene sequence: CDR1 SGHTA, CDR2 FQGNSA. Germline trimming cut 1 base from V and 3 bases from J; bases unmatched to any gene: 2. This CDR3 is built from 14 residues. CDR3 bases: TGTGCCAGCAGCTTAGAGGACAGGGTCTACGAGCAGTACTTC. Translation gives CASSLEDRVYEQYF. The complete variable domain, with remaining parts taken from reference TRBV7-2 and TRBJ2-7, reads GAGVSQSPSNKVTEKGKDVELRCDPISGHTALYWYRQSLGQGLEFLIYFQGNSAPDKSGLPSDRFSAERTGGSVSTLTIQRTQQEDSAVYLCASSLEDRVYEQYFGPGTRLTVT.

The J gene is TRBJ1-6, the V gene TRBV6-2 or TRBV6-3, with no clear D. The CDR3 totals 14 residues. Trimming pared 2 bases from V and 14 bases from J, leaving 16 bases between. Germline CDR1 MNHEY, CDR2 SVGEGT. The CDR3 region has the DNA TGTGCCAGCAGTTACCGGACGGTCGAAAGGACCCTCCACTTT. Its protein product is CASSYRTVERTLHF.

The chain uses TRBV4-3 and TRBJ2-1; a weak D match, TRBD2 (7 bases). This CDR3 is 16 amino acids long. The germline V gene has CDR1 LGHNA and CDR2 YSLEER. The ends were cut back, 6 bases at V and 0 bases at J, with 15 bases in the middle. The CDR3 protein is CASSRGGGDSYNEQFF. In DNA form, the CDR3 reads TGCGCCAGCAGTCGAGGGGGAGGGGACTCCTACAATGAGCAGTTCTTC.

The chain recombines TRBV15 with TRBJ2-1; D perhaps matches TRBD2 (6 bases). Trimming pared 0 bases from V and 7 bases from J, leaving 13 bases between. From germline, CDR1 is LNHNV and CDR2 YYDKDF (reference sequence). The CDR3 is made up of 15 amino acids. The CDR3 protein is CATSRDWRGLNEQFF. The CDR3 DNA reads TGTGCCACCAGCAGAGACTGGCGGGGCCTGAATGAGCAGTTCTTC.